One sample yielded the 31 T cell receptor beta chains listed below, sequenced in a study of CD8+ T cells in alopecia areata listed by TCRdb under 2018. The sample's treatment or condition label is to be understood as: oral pan-JAK inhibitor, 5-10 mg twice daily. Libraries were constructed by the immunoSEQ multiplex PCR assay. RNA was extracted from all samples and reverse transcribed into cDNA as template for TCR sequencing. TCRdb holds this immuneACCESS table with in-frame rearrangements only. Some clones are missing; in checked studies, unresolved V genes explain under half, and the rest has no known cause. For this sample there are around 100,000 clones; just over 85% appear just once. Jointly, the top ten make up around 10% of the sample. The sample consisted of CD8+ T cells sorted from blood, taken between weeks 30 and 35, from a patient treated with tofacitinib. The receptors stem from a human donor with alopecia areata.

V is TRBV27 and J is TRBJ2-1, with no clear D. The CDR3 spans 14 residues. Germline loops: CDR1 MNHEY, CDR2 SMNVEV (reference sequence). V was cut by 2 bases and J by 3 bases, with 8 bases left in between. CDR3 DNA: TGTGCCAGCAGTTTAAACCCGAGCTACAATGAGCAGTTCTTC. Its protein product is CASSLNPSYNEQFF.

The chain couples TRBV5-5 to TRBJ2-4; the D gene is possibly TRBD2 (5 bases). CDR1 is SGHKS and CDR2 is YYEKEE in the germline V gene (reference sequence). The germline V and J ends were trimmed by 0 bases and 7 bases, with 8 bases remaining between them. This CDR3 spans 13 amino acids. This CDR3 is CASSLGESNIQYF. CDR3 coding DNA: TGTGCCAGCAGCTTGGGGGAGAGTAACATTCAGTACTTC.

This chain connects TRBV27 to TRBJ2-7; D uncertain. The CDR3 runs 15 residues. The V and J ends lost 5 bases and 4 bases respectively, with 18 bases between them. Germline lookup yields CDR1 MNHEY and CDR2 SMNVEV (reference sequence). The CDR3 is CASSPAGSSIYEQYF. Written as DNA, the CDR3 is TGTGCCAGCAGTCCCGCCGGGTCCAGTATATACGAGCAGTACTTC.

This sequence joins TRBV7-9 and TRBJ2-1; TRBD2 might be the D (6 bases). Germline CDR1 is SEHNR and CDR2 is FQNEAQ (reference sequence). CDR3 size: 14 residues. Trimming stripped 3 bases from V and 2 bases from J, with 8 bases between. The CDR3 DNA reads TGTGCCAGCAGCTTGGGAGGCCCCTACAATGAGCAGTTCTTC. Its protein is CASSLGGPYNEQFF.

The rearrangement links TRBV14 to TRBJ2-2; 8 positions agree with TRBD1. The CDR3 consists of 18 residues. Unmatched junction bases numbered 12, after V lost 3 bases and J lost 3 bases. Germline V CDR1 and CDR2: SGHDN, FVKESK. CDR3 sequence (DNA): TGTGCCAGCAGCCATCCCCCCGGACAGGGTTTCGACACCGGGGAGCTGTTTTTT. Its protein is CASSHPPGQGFDTGELFF.

The chain employs TRBV27 and TRBJ2-7; 8 bases are a match to TRBD1. Germline CDR1 MNHEY, CDR2 SMNVEV (reference sequence). The CDR3 is 13 amino acids. The V segment lost 6 bases and the J segment 3 bases; nucleotides outside the gene matches: 4. The DNA of the CDR3 is TGTGCCAGCAGCCCGGGACAGGACTACGAGCAGTACTTC. It yields the protein CASSPGQDYEQYF.

This chain links TRBV5-1 with TRBJ2-7; the match to TRBD1 covers 11 bases. The J segment lost 6 bases and the V segment lost 4 bases, leaving 6 bases of the junction unmatched. The CDR3 loop spans 14 amino acids. Germline V gene data show CDR1 as SGHRS and CDR2 as YFSETQ. The CDR3 spells CASSDGTGGVEQYF. The CDR3 region has the DNA TGCGCCAGCAGCGACGGGACAGGGGGTGTCGAGCAGTACTTC.

The chain links TRBV28 to TRBJ2-5; D call uncertain. Germline-derived CDR1 and CDR2 are MDHEN and SYDVKM. V was clipped by 0 bases and J by 4 bases, with 9 bases between them. This CDR3 is 14 amino acids long. CDR3 DNA sequence: TGTGCCAGCAGTTTATGGGTGGGATCAGAGACCCAGTACTTC. Protein: CASSLWVGSETQYF. The full variable domain, rest sourced from reference TRBV28 and TRBJ2-5, is DVKVTQSSRYLVKRTGEKVFLECVQDMDHENMFWYRQDPGLGLRLIYFSYDVKMKEKGDIPEGYSVSREKKERFSLILESASTNQTSMYLCASSLWVGSETQYFGPGTRLLVL.

The gene calls are TRBV5-8 and TRBJ2-1, with TRBD2 matching 16 bases. CDR3 length equals 20 residues. CDR1 and CDR2 from the germline V gene are SGHTS and YDEGEE. V was clipped by 0 bases and J by 0 bases; unmatched bases: 6. Here the CDR3 reads CASSLVLGTSGRGSYNEQFF. The DNA of the CDR3 is TGTGCCAGCAGCTTGGTTCTGGGGACTAGCGGGAGGGGCTCCTACAATGAGCAGTTCTTC.

The chain employs TRBV19 and TRBJ2-7, with 7 bases matching TRBD2. The CDR3 runs 13 residues. Germline CDR1 is LNHDA and CDR2 is SQIVND (reference sequence). With V trimmed by 11 bases and J by 4 bases, 11 bases remained unmatched. This chain's CDR3 is CASSGAGAYEQYF. CDR3 DNA sequence: TGTGCCTCTTCTGGGGCGGGAGCTTACGAGCAGTACTTC.

This rearrangement joins TRBV4-1 to TRBJ2-1; TRBD1 agrees at 7 bases. Germline loops: CDR1 MGHRA, CDR2 YSYEKL. CDR3 length equals 15 residues. V shed 2 bases and J 4 bases; nucleotides not matched to a gene: 5. As DNA, the CDR3 is TGCGCCAGCAGCCAATCGCAGGGGGAATACAATGAGCAGTTCTTC. This encodes CASSQSQGEYNEQFF.

The chain links TRBV7-9 to TRBJ2-5; D call uncertain. CDR1 and CDR2 from the germline V gene are SEHNR and FQNEAQ (reference sequence). CDR3 length: 14 amino acids. V was clipped by 5 bases and J by 5 bases, with 15 bases between them. The DNA for the CDR3 is TGTGCCAGCAGCCAACTCCTCGGAAGGGAGACCCAGTACTTC. Amino acid sequence: CASSQLLGRETQYF.

The J gene is TRBJ1-3, the V gene TRBV7-9, with D uncertain. The CDR3 runs to 17 residues. The V gene lost 4 bases and the J gene lost 2 bases, with 18 bases spanning the gap. Germline V lookup: CDR1 SEHNR, CDR2 FQNEAQ (reference sequence). CDR3 amino acids: CASSSNRGRQPGNTIYF. In DNA form, the CDR3 reads TGTGCCAGCAGCTCGAATCGGGGTCGGCAGCCTGGAAACACCATATATTTT.

This chain uses TRBV5-1 with TRBJ2-7; TRBD2 is a possible D gene (5 bases). The V end was cut by 4 bases, the J end by 2 bases, with 10 bases between. The germline V gene has CDR1 SGHRS and CDR2 YFSETQ. This CDR3 contains 13 residues. Here the CDR3 reads CASSPGIPYEQYF. CDR3 in DNA: TGCGCCAGCAGCCCCGGGATCCCCTACGAGCAGTACTTC.

CDR3 in DNA: TGTGCCAGCAGCTTGGACAATCAGCCCCAGCATTTT. Its translation: CASSLDNQPQHF. This chain uses TRBV5-6 with TRBJ1-5, with D unclear. The CDR3 runs to 12 residues. In germline, CDR1 is SGHDT, CDR2 YYEEEE. V was trimmed by 0 bases and J by 3 bases, leaving 1 base between them.

A few counts support this clone. The chain carries TRBV27 and TRBJ2-4; D possibly corresponds to TRBD2 (5 bases). Germline V CDR1 and CDR2: MNHEY, SMNVEV (reference sequence). The length of the CDR3 is 14 residues. V was clipped by 5 bases and J by 0 bases, with 8 bases between them. The DNA of the CDR3 is TGTGCCAGCAGTCGAGGACTAGCCAAAAACATTCAGTACTTC. It yields the protein CASSRGLAKNIQYF.

The V gene is TRBV4-1, the J gene TRBJ2-5; TRBD2 might be the D (6 bases). The J call could be wrong; TRBJ2-7 is a better fit for the DNA end. Per the germline V gene, CDR1 is MGHRA and CDR2 is YSYEKL. CDR3 length: 16 amino acids. CDR3 loop: CASSQEPGLRNYEQYF. In DNA, the CDR3 is TGCGCCAGCAGCCAAGAACCGGGACTGCGAAACTACGAGCAGTACTTC.

This clone was picked up a small number of times. This chain connects TRBV14 to TRBJ2-7; D ambiguous. The germline V and J ends were trimmed by 4 bases and 1 base, with 11 bases remaining between them. The CDR3 is 14 amino acids. Per germline, CDR1 SGHDN and CDR2 FVKESK. The CDR3 reads CASSPHGDSYEQYF. DNA for the CDR3: TGTGCCAGCAGCCCCCATGGTGATTCCTACGAGCAGTACTTC.

V gene TRBV7-9 combines with J gene TRBJ2-7; D gene uncertain. The CDR3 sequence is 14 residues long. The germline V and J ends were trimmed by 2 bases and 4 bases, with 12 bases remaining between them. Germline V CDR1 and CDR2: SEHNR, FQNEAQ (reference sequence). CDR3 sequence: CASSLSQSLYEQYF. CDR3 DNA: TGTGCCAGCAGCTTATCTCAAAGTCTATACGAGCAGTACTTC.

The chain employs TRBV19 and TRBJ2-3; D not certain. This CDR3 comprises 12 residues. CDR1 and CDR2 from the germline V gene are LNHDA and SQIVND (reference sequence). V shed 3 bases and J shed 6 bases, with 7 bases lying between them. This chain's CDR3 is CASSMAADTQYF. CDR3 DNA: TGTGCCAGTAGTATGGCGGCGGATACGCAGTATTTT.

A single count supports this clone. The chain links TRBV5-8 to TRBJ2-7; no reliable D call. The CDR3 sequence is 12 residues long. The germline V gene encodes CDR1 SGHTS and CDR2 YDEGEE. The germline V and J ends were trimmed by 4 bases and 4 bases, with 9 bases remaining between them. The CDR3 DNA reads TGTGCCAGCAGCCCGGGCGGTTACGAGCAGTACTTC. This sequence encodes CASSPGGYEQYF.

The gene calls are TRBV29-1 and TRBJ2-1, with D possibly matching TRBD1 (6 bases). Germline-derived CDR1 and CDR2 are SQVTM and ANQGSEA. The CDR3 sequence is 14 residues long. Trimming took 1 base from V and 4 from J, leaving 11 bases between them. The CDR3, as DNA: TGCAGCGTTGAAGTGGGGACACCTTACAATGAGCAGTTCTTC. This sequence encodes CSVEVGTPYNEQFF.

V usage is TRBV6-5 and J usage is TRBJ1-1, with a possible D match to TRBD1 (6 bases). Trimming took off 5 bases at V and 6 bases at J, with 16 bases between the two ends. Germline V gives CDR1 MNHEY, CDR2 SVGAGI. The CDR3 runs 14 residues. The CDR3 loop reads CASSHHRESPEAFF. The CDR3 nucleotides read TGTGCCAGCAGTCATCACAGGGAGAGCCCTGAAGCTTTCTTT.

To note about this clone: Other DNA sequences in the same sample also yield this CDR3. This chain joins TRBV7-9 and TRBJ2-1; D might be TRBD2 (5 bases). The CDR3 is made up of 15 amino acids. Germline assignment: CDR1 SEHNR and CDR2 FQNEAQ (reference sequence). Trimming took 5 bases from V and 0 from J, leaving 11 bases between them. The CDR3, as DNA: TGTGCCAGCAGCCTTAGCGAGAGCTCCTACAATGAGCAGTTCTTC. This sequence encodes CASSLSESSYNEQFF.

J is TRBJ1-2 and V is TRBV10-3; D is unresolved. This CDR3 is built from 13 residues. The V and J ends lost 2 bases and 4 bases respectively, with 8 bases between them. The germline gives CDR1 ENHRY, CDR2 SYGVKD. The CDR3 DNA reads TGTGCCATCAGTGAGGGTGGCCTCTATGGCTACACCTTC. The encoded protein is CAISEGGLYGYTF.

Concerning this clone itself: Other DNA sequences in the same sample also yield this CDR3. The CDR3 coding sequence is TGTGCCAGCAGCTTTGGGGAGACCCAGTACTTC. It yields the protein CASSFGETQYF. The chain combines TRBV7-9 with TRBJ2-5; D uncertain. Germline V gives CDR1 SEHNR, CDR2 FQNEAQ (reference sequence). The length of the CDR3 is 11 residues. Trimming took off 3 bases at V and 5 bases at J, with 4 bases between the two ends.

A few counts support this clone. The chain employs TRBV9 and TRBJ2-5; weak D call: TRBD1 (5 bases). Germline V CDR1 and CDR2: SGDLS, YYNGEE. This CDR3 comprises 14 residues. V was pared by 0 bases and J by 0 bases, with 6 bases between. The CDR3 region has the DNA TGTGCCAGCAGCGTAGGACAGAACCAAGAGACCCAGTACTTC. Translation: CASSVGQNQETQYF.

The gene calls are TRBV25-1 and TRBJ2-7, with D possibly called TRBD1 or TRBD2 (5 bases each). The CDR3 has 15 residues. The V gene lost 4 bases and the J gene lost 0 bases, with 13 bases spanning the gap. Germline V gene sequence: CDR1 MGHDK, CDR2 SYGVNS. CDR3 nucleotide sequence: TGTGCCAGCAGTGCAGGGACCTACAACTCCTACGAGCAGTACTTC. Amino acid sequence: CASSAGTYNSYEQYF.

The chain couples TRBV5-1 to TRBJ1-1, with D uncertain. The CDR3 is 14 amino acids. CDR1 and CDR2 from the germline V gene are SGHRS and YFSETQ. V was shortened by 0 bases and J by 0 bases, with 6 bases between the two germline ends. CDR3 protein: CASSLERVNTEAFF. The CDR3 DNA sequence: TGCGCCAGCAGCTTGGAACGGGTGAACACTGAAGCTTTCTTT.

CDR3 amino acids: CASRTGDGEQFF. DNA for the CDR3: TGTGCCAGCAGAACGGGGGACGGTGAGCAGTTCTTC. The chain has TRBV9 and TRBJ2-1, with a weak D call TRBD2 (6 bases). This CDR3 has 12 residues. Trimming removed 5 bases at V and 9 bases at J, with 12 bases between. Germline assignment: CDR1 SGDLS and CDR2 YYNGEE.

The rearrangement uses TRBV9 and TRBJ2-7, with 8 bases matching TRBD1. Germline CDR1 and CDR2: SGDLS and YYNGEE. Unmatched junction bases numbered 4, after V lost 0 bases and J lost 2 bases. The CDR3 spans 15 residues. The CDR3 DNA is TGTGCCAGCAGCGTAGGCCAGGGGGCGACCTACGAGCAGTACTTC. Its translation is CASSVGQGATYEQYF.